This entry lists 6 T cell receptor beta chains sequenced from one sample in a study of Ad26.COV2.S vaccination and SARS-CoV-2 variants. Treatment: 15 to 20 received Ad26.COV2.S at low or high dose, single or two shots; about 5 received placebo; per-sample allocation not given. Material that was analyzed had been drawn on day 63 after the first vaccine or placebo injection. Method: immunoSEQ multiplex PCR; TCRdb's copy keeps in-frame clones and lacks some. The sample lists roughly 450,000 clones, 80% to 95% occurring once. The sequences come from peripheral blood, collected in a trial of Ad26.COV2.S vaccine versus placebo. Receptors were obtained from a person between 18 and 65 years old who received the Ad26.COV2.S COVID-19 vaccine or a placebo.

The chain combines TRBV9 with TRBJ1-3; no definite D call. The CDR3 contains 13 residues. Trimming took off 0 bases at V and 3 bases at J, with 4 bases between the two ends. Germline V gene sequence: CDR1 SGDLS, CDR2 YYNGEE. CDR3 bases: TGTGCCAGCAGCGTAGAAGGTGGAAACACCATATATTTT. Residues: CASSVEGGNTIYF.

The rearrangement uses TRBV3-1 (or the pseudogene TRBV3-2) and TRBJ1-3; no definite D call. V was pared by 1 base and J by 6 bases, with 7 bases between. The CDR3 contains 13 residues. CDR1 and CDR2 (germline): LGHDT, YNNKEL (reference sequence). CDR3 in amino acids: CASSQGNENTIYF. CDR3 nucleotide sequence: TGTGCCAGCAGCCAAGGAAACGAAAACACCATATATTTT.

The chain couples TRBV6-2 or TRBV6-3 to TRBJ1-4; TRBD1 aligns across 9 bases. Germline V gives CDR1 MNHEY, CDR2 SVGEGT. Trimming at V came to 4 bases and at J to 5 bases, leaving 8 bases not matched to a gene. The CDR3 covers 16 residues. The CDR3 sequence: CASSSPAGTGNEKLFF. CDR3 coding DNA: TGTGCCAGCAGTTCCCCCGCCGGGACAGGGAATGAAAAACTGTTTTTT.

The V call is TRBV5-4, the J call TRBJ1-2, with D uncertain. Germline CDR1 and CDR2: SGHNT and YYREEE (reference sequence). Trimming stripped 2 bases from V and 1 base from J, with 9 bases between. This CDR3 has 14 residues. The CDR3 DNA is TGTGCCAGCAGCTTAGGGCAGATTAACTATGGCTACACCTTC. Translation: CASSLGQINYGYTF.

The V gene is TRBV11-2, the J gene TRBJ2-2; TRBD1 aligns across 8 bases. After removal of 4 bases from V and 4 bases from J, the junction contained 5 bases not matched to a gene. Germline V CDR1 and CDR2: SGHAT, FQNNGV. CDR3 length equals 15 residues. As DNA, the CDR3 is TGTGCCAGCAGCTCCGGACAGGGTGGCACCGGGGAGCTGTTTTTT. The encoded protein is CASSSGQGGTGELFF.

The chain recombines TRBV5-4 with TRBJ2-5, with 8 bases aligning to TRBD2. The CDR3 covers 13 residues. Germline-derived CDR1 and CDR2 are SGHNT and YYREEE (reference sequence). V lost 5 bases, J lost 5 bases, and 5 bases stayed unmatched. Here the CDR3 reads CASRVPGGETQYF. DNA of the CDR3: TGTGCCAGCAGAGTTCCGGGAGGGGAGACCCAGTACTTC.